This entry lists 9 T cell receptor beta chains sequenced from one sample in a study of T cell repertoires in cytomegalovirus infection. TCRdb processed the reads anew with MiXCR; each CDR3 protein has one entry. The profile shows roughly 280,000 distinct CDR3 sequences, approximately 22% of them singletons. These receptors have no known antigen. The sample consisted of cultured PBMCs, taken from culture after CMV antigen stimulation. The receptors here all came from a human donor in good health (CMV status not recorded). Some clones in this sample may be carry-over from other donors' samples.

The CDR3, as DNA: TGCAGTGCAAGGGAACCTAGCGGGAGTTCGGGCAATGAGCAGTTCTTC. Encoded protein: CSAREPSGSSGNEQFF. The chain links TRBV20-1 to TRBJ2-1, with 10 nucleotides matching TRBD2. Germline V CDR1 and CDR2: DFQATT, SNEGSKA (reference sequence). After removal of 6 bases from V and 6 bases from J, the junction contained 14 bases not matched to a gene. CDR3 length equals 16 residues.

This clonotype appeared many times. CDR3 residues: CASSPRPGGNNEQFF. CDR3 in DNA: TGTGCCAGCTCACCACGGCCAGGTGGAAACAATGAGCAGTTCTTC. The V gene is TRBV18, the J gene TRBJ2-1; D gene unclear. The CDR3 spans 15 residues. V lost 1 base, J lost 5 bases, and 12 bases lay in between. Germline-derived CDR1 and CDR2 are KGHSH and LQKENI.

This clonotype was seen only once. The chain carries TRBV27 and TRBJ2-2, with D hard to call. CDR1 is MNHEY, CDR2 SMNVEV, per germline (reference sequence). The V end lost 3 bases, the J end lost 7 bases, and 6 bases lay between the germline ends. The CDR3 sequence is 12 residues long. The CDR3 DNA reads TGTGCCAGCAGTTTTTTTATCGGGGAGCTGTTTTTT. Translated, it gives CASSFFIGELFF.

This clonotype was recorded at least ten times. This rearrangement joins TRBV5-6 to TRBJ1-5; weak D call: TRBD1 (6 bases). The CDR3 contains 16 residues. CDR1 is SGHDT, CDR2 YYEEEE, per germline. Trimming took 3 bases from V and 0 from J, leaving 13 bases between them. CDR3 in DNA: TGTGCCAGCAGCTCACTGCAGGGGATTAGCAATCAGCCCCAGCATTTT. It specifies CASSSLQGISNQPQHF.

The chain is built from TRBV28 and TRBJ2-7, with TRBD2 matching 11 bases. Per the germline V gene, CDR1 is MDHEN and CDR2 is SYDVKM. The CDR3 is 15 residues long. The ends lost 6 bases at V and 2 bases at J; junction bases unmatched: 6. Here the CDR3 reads CASRHGTSGPYEQYF. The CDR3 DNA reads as TGTGCCAGCAGGCACGGGACTAGCGGCCCCTACGAGCAGTACTTC.

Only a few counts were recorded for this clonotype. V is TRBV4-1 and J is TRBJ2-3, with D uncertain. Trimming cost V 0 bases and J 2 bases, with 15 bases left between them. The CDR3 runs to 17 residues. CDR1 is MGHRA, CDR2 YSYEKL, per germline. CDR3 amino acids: CASSQEEPQIATDTQYF. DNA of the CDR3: TGCGCCAGCAGCCAAGAGGAACCACAAATCGCCACAGATACGCAGTATTTT.

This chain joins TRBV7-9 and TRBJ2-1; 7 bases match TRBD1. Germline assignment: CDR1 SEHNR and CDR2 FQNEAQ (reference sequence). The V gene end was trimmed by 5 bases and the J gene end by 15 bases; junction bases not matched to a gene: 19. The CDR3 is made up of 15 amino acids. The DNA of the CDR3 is TGTGCCAGCAGCGACTCGAGTACAGGGGTCTATGGGGGGTTCTTC. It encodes CASSDSSTGVYGGFF.

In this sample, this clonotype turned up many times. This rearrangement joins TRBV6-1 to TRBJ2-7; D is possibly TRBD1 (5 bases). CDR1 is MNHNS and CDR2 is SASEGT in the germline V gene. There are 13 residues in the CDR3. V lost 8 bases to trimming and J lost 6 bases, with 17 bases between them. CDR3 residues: CASGAGSLREQYV. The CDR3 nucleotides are TGTGCCAGCGGGGCCGGGTCCCTCCGCGAGCAGTACGTC.

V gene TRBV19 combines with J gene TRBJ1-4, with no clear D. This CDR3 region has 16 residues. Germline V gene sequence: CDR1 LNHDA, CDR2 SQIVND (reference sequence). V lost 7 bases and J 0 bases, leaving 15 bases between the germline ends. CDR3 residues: CASTPSPDATNEKLFF. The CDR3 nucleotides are TGTGCCAGTACCCCCTCTCCGGATGCAACTAATGAAAAACTGTTTTTT.